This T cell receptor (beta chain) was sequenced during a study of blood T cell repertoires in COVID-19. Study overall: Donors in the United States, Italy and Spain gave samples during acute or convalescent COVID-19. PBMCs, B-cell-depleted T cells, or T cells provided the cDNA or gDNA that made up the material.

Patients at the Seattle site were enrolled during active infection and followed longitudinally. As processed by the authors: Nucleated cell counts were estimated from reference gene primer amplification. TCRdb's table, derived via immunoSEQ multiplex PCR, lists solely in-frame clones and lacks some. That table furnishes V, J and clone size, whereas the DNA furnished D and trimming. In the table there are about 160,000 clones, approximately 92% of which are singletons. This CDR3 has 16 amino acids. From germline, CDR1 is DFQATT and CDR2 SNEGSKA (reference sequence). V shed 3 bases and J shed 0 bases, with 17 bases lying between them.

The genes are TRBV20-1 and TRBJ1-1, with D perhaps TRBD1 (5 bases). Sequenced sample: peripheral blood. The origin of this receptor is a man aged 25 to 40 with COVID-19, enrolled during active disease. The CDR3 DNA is TGCAGTGCTAGTGATCAGGGAGGGGTGATGAACACTGAAGCTTTCTTT. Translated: CSASDQGGVMNTEAFF.